The clone carrying this TCR beta chain was picked up a small number of times. V was clipped by 1 base and J by 1 base, with 20 bases between them. Germline V gives CDR1 DFQATT, CDR2 SNEGSKA (reference sequence). CDR3 size: 18 residues. Amplified TCR beta CDR3 regions were obtained using RNA transcripts as template. HTBI primers were employed in first-round RT-PCR, then a second-round multiplex PCR followed. TCRdb processed the multiplex PCR reads anew with MiXCR; each CDR3 protein has one entry. The sample contains approximately 410,000 distinct CDR3 sequences, about 16% of which appear only once. The data stem from a study of Graves' ophthalmopathy and Graves' hyperthyroidism.

Sequenced material: peripheral blood. The clonotype was recovered from a young woman with stable Graves' hyperthyroidism. The chain combines TRBV20-1 with TRBJ1-5, with D unresolved. CDR3 DNA: TGCAGTGCTAGAGTAGAAGGGCCCCAGCACGGCAGCAATCAGCCCCAGCATTTT. Protein product: CSARVEGPQHGSNQPQHF.